This T cell receptor beta chain was recovered during a study of T cells in Graves' hyperthyroidism and ophthalmopathy. RNA transcripts yielded amplified TCR beta CDR3 regions. TCR CDR3 regions were first amplified by RT-PCR with HTBI primers. TCRdb redid the calling of the multiplex PCR reads with MiXCR, one entry per CDR3 protein. In the table there are hundreds of thousands of distinct CDR3 sequences, about 14% of which are singletons. This clonotype was seen only a few times. This TCR came from a man between 18 and 29 years old with Graves' ophthalmopathy. Sequencing was carried out using blood.

CDR3 residues: CASSPGLAGGLRSYEQYF. CDR3 DNA sequence: TGTGCCAGCAGCCCGGGACTAGCGGGGGGTCTCCGCTCCTACGAGCAGTACTTC. This chain links TRBV4-2 with TRBJ2-7, with 15 bases that match TRBD2. The CDR3 contains 18 residues. V shed 4 bases and J 0 bases; nucleotides not matched to a gene: 7. Germline CDR1 is LGHNA and CDR2 is YNFKEQ.